A single sample gave rise to the 19 T cell receptor beta chains below, sequenced in a study of naive and memory T cell subsets. Adult healthy volunteers gave 2.5 ml peripheral blood for whole-blood RNA. Alpha and beta constant region primers primed reverse transcription for blood and skin samples. TCRdb processed the 5' RACE reads anew with MiXCR; each CDR3 protein has one entry. The sample lists about 26,000 distinct CDR3 sequences; around 25% were seen once. The receptors shown here come from a female donor in good health.

This rearrangement joins TRBV12-3 or TRBV12-4 to TRBJ2-5; weak D call: TRBD1 (6 bases). V was trimmed by 5 bases and J by 0 bases, leaving 10 bases between them. This CDR3 has 14 residues. The CDR3 loop is CASSANRDQETQYF. CDR3 nucleotides: TGTGCCAGCAGTGCCAACAGGGACCAAGAGACCCAGTACTTC.

The chain has TRBV29-1 and TRBJ1-2, with TRBD1 as a possible D gene (6 bases). Germline V gene lookup returns CDR1 SQVTM and CDR2 ANQGSEA. V was clipped by 7 bases and J by 8 bases, with 17 bases between them. The CDR3 spans 12 residues. The CDR3 DNA sequence: TGCAGCGCTACTCCTTCAGGGGAAGGCTACACCTTC. Protein product: CSATPSGEGYTF.

The chain recombines TRBV13 with TRBJ2-7; D might be TRBD1 or TRBD2, each matching 6 bases. The germline gives CDR1 PRHDT, CDR2 FYEKMQ (reference sequence). Deletions cut 2 bases from V and 3 bases from J, with 11 bases between. This CDR3 is built from 14 residues. The CDR3 DNA reads as TGTGCCAGCAGCTTAAAGGGGGGAGGCTACGAGCAGTACTTC. Encoded protein: CASSLKGGGYEQYF.

Here the CDR3 DNA reads TGTGCCAGCAGCTGGAGTGGGGCCAACGTCCTGACTTTC. Translating it yields CASSWSGANVLTF. The chain employs TRBV5-6 and TRBJ2-6, with unresolved D. V lost 3 bases, J lost 3 bases, and 4 bases lay in between. Germline CDR1 reads SGHDT; CDR2 reads YYEEEE. There are 13 residues in the CDR3.

The CDR3 sequence: CASRERQGSQPQHF. DNA for the CDR3: TGTGCCAGCAGGGAAAGACAGGGGTCCCAGCCCCAGCATTTT. This chain connects TRBV6-2 or TRBV6-3 to TRBJ1-5; 8 bases agree with TRBD1. CDR3 size: 14 residues. Germline CDR1 MNHEY, CDR2 SVGEGT. V shed 6 bases and J 7 bases; nucleotides not matched to a gene: 8.

This clonotype was detected ten times or more. The chain couples TRBV6-1 to TRBJ1-5; 8 positions agree with TRBD1. The V and J ends lost 6 bases and 5 bases, in that order; junction bases with no gene match: 9. Germline V gene sequence: CDR1 MNHNS, CDR2 SASEGT. The CDR3 loop spans 15 amino acids. The CDR3 sequence: CASSFGQGSDQPQHF. CDR3 sequence (DNA): TGTGCCAGCAGCTTCGGACAGGGAAGTGATCAGCCCCAGCATTTT.

The chain employs TRBV29-1 and TRBJ2-4, with 9 bases aligning to TRBD1. The germline V gene encodes CDR1 SQVTM and CDR2 ANQGSEA. Losses at the gene ends were 4 bases for V and 0 bases for J; bases not matched to a gene: 7. The CDR3 sequence is 16 residues long. For the CDR3, the DNA is TGCAGCGTTGGCCAGGGACAGGGACTAGCCAAAAACATTCAGTACTTC. Protein sequence: CSVGQGQGLAKNIQYF. Filled out from reference TRBV29-1 and TRBJ2-4, the complete variable domain reads SAVISQKPSRDICQRGTSLTIQCQVDSQVTMMFWYRQQPGQSLTLIATANQGSEATYESGFVIDKFPISRPNLTFSTLTVSNMSPEDSSIYLCSVGQGQGLAKNIQYFGAGTRLSVL.

This clonotype was picked up many times. This rearrangement joins TRBV29-1 to TRBJ2-2; 12 positions agree with TRBD1. This CDR3 contains 16 residues. V was clipped by 3 bases and J by 6 bases; unmatched bases: 8. CDR1 and CDR2 (germline): SQVTM, ANQGSEA. CDR3 sequence reads: CSVDSGQGAIAGELFF. The CDR3 DNA reads TGCAGCGTTGACTCGGGACAGGGGGCAATTGCCGGGGAGCTGTTTTTT.

This clonotype appeared many times. The chain uses TRBV18 and TRBJ1-1; 9 bases fit TRBD1. Trimming at V came to 3 bases and at J to 1 base, leaving 3 bases not matched to a gene. This CDR3 comprises 15 residues. Germline V gene data show CDR1 as KGHSH and CDR2 as LQKENI. This CDR3 reads CASSPIQGANTEAFF. In nucleotides, the CDR3 is TGTGCCAGCTCACCTATACAGGGGGCGAACACTGAAGCTTTCTTT.

The chain uses TRBV20-1 and TRBJ1-1, with D perhaps matching TRBD1 (6 bases). This CDR3 contains 11 residues. V dropped 6 bases and J dropped 10 bases, with 15 bases sitting between them. Germline V gene sequence: CDR1 DFQATT, CDR2 SNEGSKA (reference sequence). The CDR3 DNA reads as TGCAGTGCCCGAAGGACAGTCGGAGCTTTCTTT. Amino acid sequence: CSARRTVGAFF.

The CDR3 DNA follows: TGCAGTGCTAGTAACACTCTGAACACTGAAGCTTTCTTT. This gives the protein CSASNTLNTEAFF. The chain recombines TRBV20-1 with TRBJ1-1; no clear D gene. The V and J ends lost 3 bases and 0 bases respectively, with 8 bases between them. Germline V lookup: CDR1 DFQATT, CDR2 SNEGSKA (reference sequence). The CDR3 has 13 amino acids.

The V and J genes are TRBV4-3 and TRBJ2-7; TRBD2 aligns across 15 bases. The CDR3 totals 16 residues. Per the germline V gene, CDR1 is LGHNA and CDR2 is YSLEER. The J segment lost 2 bases and the V segment lost 3 bases, leaving 2 bases of the junction unmatched. DNA of the CDR3: TGCGCCAGCAGCCAGGGACTAGCGGGAGGTACCTACGAGCAGTACTTC. The encoded protein is CASSQGLAGGTYEQYF.

This clonotype was seen a few times. V is TRBV20-1 and J is TRBJ2-3; the D gene is possibly TRBD2 (5 bases). V lost 5 bases to trimming and J lost 4 bases, with 13 bases between them. The CDR3 is 13 amino acids. Germline loops: CDR1 DFQATT, CDR2 SNEGSKA (reference sequence). The CDR3 loop is CSAAWESSDTQYF. In DNA, the CDR3 is TGCAGTGCTGCCTGGGAGTCTTCAGATACGCAGTATTTT.

This clonotype was counted many times. The chain recombines TRBV29-1 with TRBJ1-1, with a tentative D call TRBD1 (6 bases). V shed 6 bases and J shed 4 bases, with 15 bases lying between them. Germline V gene sequence: CDR1 SQVTM, CDR2 ANQGSEA. The CDR3 length is 13 residues. CDR3 sequence: CSVRTAVSTEAFF. The DNA of the CDR3 is TGCAGCGTAAGGACAGCGGTGAGCACTGAAGCTTTCTTT.

The table lists this clonotype with many counts. V usage is TRBV6-5 and J usage is TRBJ2-7; D is ambiguous. The germline V gene has CDR1 MNHEY and CDR2 SVGAGI. V lost 6 bases and J lost 2, with 8 bases in between. This CDR3 has 12 amino acids. The CDR3 spells CASRDPTYEQYF. The CDR3, as DNA: TGTGCCAGCAGGGACCCTACCTACGAGCAGTACTTC.

In this sample, this clonotype turned up many times. The DNA for the CDR3 is TGCAGTGCTGGAGGGGGCGGGGTCACAGATACGCAGTATTTT. Protein product: CSAGGGGVTDTQYF. The chain is built from TRBV20-1 and TRBJ2-3, with a weak D call TRBD1 (7 bases). The CDR3 runs to 14 residues. CDR1 and CDR2 (germline): DFQATT, SNEGSKA (reference sequence). Between the trimmed V and J ends, which lost 5 bases and 2 bases, there was a span of 14 bases.

This clonotype was found a few times. The chain links TRBV29-1 to TRBJ1-2; D remains ambiguous. CDR3 length: 11 amino acids. The V gene's germline CDR1 is SQVTM and CDR2 ANQGSEA. For the CDR3, the DNA is TGCAGTGGGTCGTGGAGCTATGGCTACACCTTC. Translated: CSGSWSYGYTF.

The chain recombines TRBV2 with TRBJ2-3; perhaps TRBD2 as D (5 bases). The V and J ends lost 5 bases and 0 bases respectively, with 15 bases between them. Germline CDR1 and CDR2: SNHLY and FYNNEI. The CDR3 is 16 residues long. The CDR3 protein is CASSSRGAESTDTQYF. Here the CDR3 DNA reads TGTGCCAGCAGTTCCCGTGGAGCGGAGAGCACAGATACGCAGTATTTT.

The sample holds many counts of this clonotype. This chain joins TRBV5-5 and TRBJ2-3; no firm D call. CDR3 length equals 12 residues. V gave up 4 bases and J gave up 4 bases, with 7 bases separating them. Germline CDR1 is SGHKS and CDR2 is YYEKEE (reference sequence). The CDR3: CASSGVADTQYF. The CDR3 DNA sequence: TGTGCCAGCAGCGGGGTCGCAGATACGCAGTATTTT.